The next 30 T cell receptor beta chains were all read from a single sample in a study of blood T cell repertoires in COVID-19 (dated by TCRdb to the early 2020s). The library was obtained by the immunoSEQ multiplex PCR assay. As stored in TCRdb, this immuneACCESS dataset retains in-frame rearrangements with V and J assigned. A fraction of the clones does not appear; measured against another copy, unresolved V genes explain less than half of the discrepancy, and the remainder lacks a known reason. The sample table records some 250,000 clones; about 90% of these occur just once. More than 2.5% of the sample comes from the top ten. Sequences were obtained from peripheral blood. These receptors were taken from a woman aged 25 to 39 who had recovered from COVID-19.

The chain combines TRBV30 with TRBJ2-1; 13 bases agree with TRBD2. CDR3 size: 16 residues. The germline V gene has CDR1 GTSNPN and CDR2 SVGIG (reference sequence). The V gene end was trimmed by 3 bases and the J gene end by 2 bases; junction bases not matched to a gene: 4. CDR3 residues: CAWRATSGGAYNEQFF. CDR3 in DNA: TGTGCCTGGAGGGCCACTAGCGGGGGGGCCTACAATGAGCAGTTCTTC.

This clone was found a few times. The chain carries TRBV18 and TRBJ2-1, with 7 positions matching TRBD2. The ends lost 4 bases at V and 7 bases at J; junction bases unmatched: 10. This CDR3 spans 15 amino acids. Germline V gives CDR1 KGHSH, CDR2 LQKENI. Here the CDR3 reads CASSQIAGAENEQFF. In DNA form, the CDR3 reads TGTGCCAGCTCACAGATAGCGGGTGCTGAGAATGAGCAGTTCTTC.

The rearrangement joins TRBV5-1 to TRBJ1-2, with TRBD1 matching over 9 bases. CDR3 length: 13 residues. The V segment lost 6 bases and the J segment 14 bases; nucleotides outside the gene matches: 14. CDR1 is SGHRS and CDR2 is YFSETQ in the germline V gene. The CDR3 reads CASTPPDRGSVTF. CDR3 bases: TGCGCCAGCACCCCGCCGGACAGGGGCTCTGTGACCTTC.

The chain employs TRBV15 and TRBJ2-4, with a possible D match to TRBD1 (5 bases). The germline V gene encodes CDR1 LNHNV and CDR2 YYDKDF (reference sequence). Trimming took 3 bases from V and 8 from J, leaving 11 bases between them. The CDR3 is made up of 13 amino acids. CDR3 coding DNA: TGTGCCACCAGCAGGGGGCCAAGGGACATTCAGTACTTC. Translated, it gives CATSRGPRDIQYF.

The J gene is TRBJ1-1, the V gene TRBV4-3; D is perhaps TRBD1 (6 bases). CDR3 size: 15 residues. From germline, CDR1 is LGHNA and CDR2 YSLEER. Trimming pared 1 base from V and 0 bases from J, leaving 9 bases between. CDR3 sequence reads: CASSQVTGLNTEAFF. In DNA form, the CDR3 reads TGCGCCAGCAGCCAAGTAACAGGGCTGAACACTGAAGCTTTCTTT.

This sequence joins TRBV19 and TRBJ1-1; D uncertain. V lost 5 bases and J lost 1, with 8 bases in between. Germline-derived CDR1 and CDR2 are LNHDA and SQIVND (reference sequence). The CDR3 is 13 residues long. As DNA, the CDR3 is TGTGCCAGTAGTTGGCTTTCGAACACTGAAGCTTTCTTT. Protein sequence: CASSWLSNTEAFF.

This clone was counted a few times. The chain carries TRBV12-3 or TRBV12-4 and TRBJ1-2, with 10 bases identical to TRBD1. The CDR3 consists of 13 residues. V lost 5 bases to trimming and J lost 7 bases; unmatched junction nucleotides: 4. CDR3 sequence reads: CASSRTGGGGYTF. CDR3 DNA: TGTGCCAGCAGTCGGACAGGGGGTGGTGGCTACACCTTC.

The CDR3 nucleotides are TGTGCCTCCCGGGAGCCGAGGACAGATACGCAGTATTTT. Its translation: CASREPRTDTQYF. The chain combines TRBV12-3 or TRBV12-4 with TRBJ2-3; maybe TRBD2 (6 bases). Trimming took off 11 bases at V and 3 bases at J, with 15 bases between the two ends. This CDR3 comprises 13 residues.

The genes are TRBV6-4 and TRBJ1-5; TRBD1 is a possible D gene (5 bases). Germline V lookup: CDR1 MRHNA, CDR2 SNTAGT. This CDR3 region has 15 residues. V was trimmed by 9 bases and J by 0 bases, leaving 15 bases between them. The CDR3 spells CASPGGTYSNQPQHF. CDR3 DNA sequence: TGTGCCAGTCCCGGGGGAACTTATAGCAATCAGCCCCAGCATTTT.

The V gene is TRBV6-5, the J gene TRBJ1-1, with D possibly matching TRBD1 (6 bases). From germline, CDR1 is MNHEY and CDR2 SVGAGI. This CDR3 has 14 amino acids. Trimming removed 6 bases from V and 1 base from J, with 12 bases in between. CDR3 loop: CASRPGHANTEAFF. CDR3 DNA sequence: TGTGCCAGCAGGCCGGGACACGCGAACACTGAAGCTTTCTTT.

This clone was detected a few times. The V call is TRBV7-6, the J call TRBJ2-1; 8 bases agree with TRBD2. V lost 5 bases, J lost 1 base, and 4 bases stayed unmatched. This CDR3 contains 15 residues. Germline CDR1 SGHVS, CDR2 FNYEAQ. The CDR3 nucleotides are TGTGCCAGCAGCGACGCTAGCGGGTCCTACAATGAGCAGTTCTTC. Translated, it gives CASSDASGSYNEQFF.

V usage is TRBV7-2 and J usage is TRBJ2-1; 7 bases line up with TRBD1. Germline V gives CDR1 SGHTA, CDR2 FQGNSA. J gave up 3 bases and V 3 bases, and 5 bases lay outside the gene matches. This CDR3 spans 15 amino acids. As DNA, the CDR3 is TGTGCCAGCAGCTTCTCCCGGGACAGCTACAATGAGCAGTTCTTC. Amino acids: CASSFSRDSYNEQFF.

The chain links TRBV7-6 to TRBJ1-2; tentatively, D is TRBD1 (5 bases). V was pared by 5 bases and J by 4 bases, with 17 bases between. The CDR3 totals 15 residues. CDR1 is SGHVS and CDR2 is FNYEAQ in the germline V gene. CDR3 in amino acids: CASSPRLGQGYGYTF. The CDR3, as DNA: TGTGCCAGCAGCCCGCGACTGGGGCAGGGCTATGGCTACACCTTC.

DNA for the CDR3: TGTGCCTGGAGTGTTGTAGGGACAGGGGGCGGGAATCAGCCCCAGCATTTT. It codes for CAWSVVGTGGGNQPQHF. This chain connects TRBV30 to TRBJ1-5, with TRBD1 matching over 12 bases. Germline V lookup: CDR1 GTSNPN, CDR2 SVGIG (reference sequence). The CDR3 runs to 17 residues. V dropped 0 bases and J dropped 4; count of bases not matched to a gene: 7.

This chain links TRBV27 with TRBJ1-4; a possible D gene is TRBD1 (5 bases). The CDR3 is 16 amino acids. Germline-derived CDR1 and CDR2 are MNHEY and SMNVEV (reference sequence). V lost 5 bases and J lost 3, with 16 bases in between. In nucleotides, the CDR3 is TGTGCCAGCAGTACCATCGAAGGGGTTTCTAATGAAAAACTGTTTTTT. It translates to CASSTIEGVSNEKLFF.

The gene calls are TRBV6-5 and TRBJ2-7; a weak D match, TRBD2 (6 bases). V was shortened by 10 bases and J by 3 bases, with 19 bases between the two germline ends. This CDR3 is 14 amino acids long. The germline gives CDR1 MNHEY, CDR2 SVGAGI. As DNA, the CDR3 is TGTGCCACCGGGTCAGGAGGGCCCTACTACGAGCAGTACTTC. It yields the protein CATGSGGPYYEQYF.

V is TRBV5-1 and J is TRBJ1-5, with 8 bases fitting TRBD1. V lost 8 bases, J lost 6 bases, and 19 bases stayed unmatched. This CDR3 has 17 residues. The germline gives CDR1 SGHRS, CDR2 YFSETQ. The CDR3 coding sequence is TGCGCCAGACAGCTCCCTAAGGTGGACAGGGATCGTCAGCCCCAGCATTTT. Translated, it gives CARQLPKVDRDRQPQHF.

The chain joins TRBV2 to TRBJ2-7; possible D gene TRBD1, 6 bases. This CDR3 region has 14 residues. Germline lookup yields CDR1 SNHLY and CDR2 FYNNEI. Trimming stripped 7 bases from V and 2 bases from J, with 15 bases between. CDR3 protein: CASTLYGQPYEQYF. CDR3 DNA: TGTGCCAGCACTCTTTACGGACAGCCCTACGAGCAGTACTTC.

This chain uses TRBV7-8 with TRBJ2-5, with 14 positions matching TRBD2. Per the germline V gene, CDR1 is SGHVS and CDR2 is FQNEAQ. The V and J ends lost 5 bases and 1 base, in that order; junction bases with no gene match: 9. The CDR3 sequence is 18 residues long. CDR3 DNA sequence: TGTGCCAGCAGCCTGGGGACTAGCGGGGGTATCTCCCAAGAGACCCAGTACTTC. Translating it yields CASSLGTSGGISQETQYF.

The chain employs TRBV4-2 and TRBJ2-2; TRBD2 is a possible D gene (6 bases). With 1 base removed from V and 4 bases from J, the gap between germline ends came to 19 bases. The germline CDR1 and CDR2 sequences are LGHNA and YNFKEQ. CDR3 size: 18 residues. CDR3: CASSQGSRGARGTGELFF. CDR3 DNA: TGTGCCAGCAGCCAAGGGTCGCGGGGAGCACGGGGCACCGGGGAGCTGTTTTTT.

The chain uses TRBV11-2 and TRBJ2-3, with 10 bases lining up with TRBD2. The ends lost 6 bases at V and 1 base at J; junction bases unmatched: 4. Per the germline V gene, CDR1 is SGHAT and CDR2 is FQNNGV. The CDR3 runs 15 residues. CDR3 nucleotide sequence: TGTGCCAGCAGTCCTAGCGGGAGTGGCACAGATACGCAGTATTTT. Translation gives CASSPSGSGTDTQYF.

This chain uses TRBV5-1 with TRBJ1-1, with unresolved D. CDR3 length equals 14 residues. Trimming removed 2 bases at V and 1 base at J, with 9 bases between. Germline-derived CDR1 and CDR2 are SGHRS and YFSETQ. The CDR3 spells CASSLAEGNTEAFF. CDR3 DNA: TGCGCCAGCAGCTTAGCGGAGGGGAACACTGAAGCTTTCTTT.

The DNA of the CDR3 is TGTGCCAGCAGCTCTAAGCTAGCGGGGGCTTGGAATGAGCAGTACTTC. This codes for CASSSKLAGAWNEQYF. This chain connects TRBV9 to TRBJ2-7; 10 bases agree with TRBD2. Germline lookup yields CDR1 SGDLS and CDR2 YYNGEE. V trimming: 4 bases; J trimming: 7 bases; junction bases outside the gene matches: 14. This CDR3 comprises 16 residues.

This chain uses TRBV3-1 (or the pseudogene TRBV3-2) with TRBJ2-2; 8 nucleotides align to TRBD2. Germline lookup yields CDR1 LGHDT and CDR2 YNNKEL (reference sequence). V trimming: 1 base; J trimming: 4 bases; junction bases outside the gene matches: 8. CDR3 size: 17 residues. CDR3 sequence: CASSQVRLAGLTGELFF. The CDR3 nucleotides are TGTGCCAGCAGCCAAGTCCGATTAGCGGGACTCACCGGGGAGCTGTTTTTT.

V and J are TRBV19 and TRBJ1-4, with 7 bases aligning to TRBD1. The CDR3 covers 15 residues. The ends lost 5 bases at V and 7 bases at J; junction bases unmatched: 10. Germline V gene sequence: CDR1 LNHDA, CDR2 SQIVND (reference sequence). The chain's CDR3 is CASSQSTGLGEKLFF. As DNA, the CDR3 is TGTGCCAGTAGTCAGTCGACAGGGTTAGGTGAAAAACTGTTTTTT.

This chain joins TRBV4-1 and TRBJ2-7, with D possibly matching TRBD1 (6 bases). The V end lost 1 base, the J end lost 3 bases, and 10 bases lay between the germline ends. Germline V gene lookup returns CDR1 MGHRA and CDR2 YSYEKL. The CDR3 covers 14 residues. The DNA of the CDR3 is TGCGCCAGCAGCCAAGGGACAGCTCTCTACGAGCAGTACTTC. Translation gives CASSQGTALYEQYF.

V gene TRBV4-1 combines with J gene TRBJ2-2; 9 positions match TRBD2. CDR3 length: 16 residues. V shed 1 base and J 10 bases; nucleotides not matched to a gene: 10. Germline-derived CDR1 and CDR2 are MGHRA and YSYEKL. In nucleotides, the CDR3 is TGCGCCAGCAGCCAAGTTGCAATGCGGGGGGGCGTGGAGCTGTTTTTT. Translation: CASSQVAMRGGVELFF.

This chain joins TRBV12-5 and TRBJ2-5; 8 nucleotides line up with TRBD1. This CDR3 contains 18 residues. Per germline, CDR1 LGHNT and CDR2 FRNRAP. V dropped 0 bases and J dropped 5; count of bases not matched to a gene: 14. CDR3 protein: CASGLVVLGQGFEETQYF. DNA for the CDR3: TGTGCTAGTGGTTTGGTAGTCCTAGGACAGGGCTTTGAGGAGACCCAGTACTTC.

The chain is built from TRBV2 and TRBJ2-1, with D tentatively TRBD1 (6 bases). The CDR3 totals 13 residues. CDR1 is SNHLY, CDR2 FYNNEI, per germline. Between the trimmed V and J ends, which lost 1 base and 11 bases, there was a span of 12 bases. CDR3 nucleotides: TGTGCCAGCAGTGAAGTTTACAGGGACAAGCAGTTCTTC. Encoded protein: CASSEVYRDKQFF.

CDR3 residues: CASSIAGFSSGANVLTF. CDR3 bases: TGTGCCAGTAGTATAGCAGGGTTCTCCTCTGGGGCCAACGTCCTGACTTTC. This chain joins TRBV19 and TRBJ2-6; tentative D call: TRBD1 (5 bases). Germline CDR1 and CDR2: LNHDA and SQIVND (reference sequence). The germline V and J ends were trimmed by 1 base and 0 bases, with 10 bases remaining between them. The CDR3 covers 17 residues.